This T cell receptor beta chain came from a study of T-cell reconstitution after alpha-beta-depleted transplantation in children. Notes on the study in general: Some patients showed high day-60 TCRbeta diversity, which derived from surviving recipient T cells and thymic progenitors. At the one-year point after transplant, T-cell counts and TCRbeta diversity were found to come mostly from T cells that had been newly produced. At around two months after transplant, the alpha-beta T cells were reportedly derived from several hundred expanded clones that came from non-depleted graft cells.

This CDR3 comprises 16 residues. With 0 bases removed from V and 3 bases from J, the gap between germline ends came to 14 bases. The germline CDR1 and CDR2 sequences are SGDLS and YYNGEE. In its sample, this clonotype was seen a few times. Its antigen is not identified. TCRbeta library preparation incorporated unique molecular identifiers. TCRdb fed the PCR reads into MiXCR, producing one record per CDR3 protein. The data show 300,000 or so distinct CDR3 sequences, with approximately 23% seen just once and about 10% held by the top ten. The origin of this receptor is a male patient younger than 18 who had a stem cell transplant for acute lymphoblastic leukemia, so the T cells may come from the graft donor. The genes are TRBV9 and TRBJ2-3; the D is unclear. Sequences were derived from PBMCs, mostly from graft donor cells, sampled 180 days after TCRalphabeta/CD19-depleted stem cell transplant. The CDR3 DNA is TGTGCCAGCAGCGTAGGATCCGGGTTGGAGACAGATACGCAGTATTTT. It yields the protein CASSVGSGLETDTQYF.